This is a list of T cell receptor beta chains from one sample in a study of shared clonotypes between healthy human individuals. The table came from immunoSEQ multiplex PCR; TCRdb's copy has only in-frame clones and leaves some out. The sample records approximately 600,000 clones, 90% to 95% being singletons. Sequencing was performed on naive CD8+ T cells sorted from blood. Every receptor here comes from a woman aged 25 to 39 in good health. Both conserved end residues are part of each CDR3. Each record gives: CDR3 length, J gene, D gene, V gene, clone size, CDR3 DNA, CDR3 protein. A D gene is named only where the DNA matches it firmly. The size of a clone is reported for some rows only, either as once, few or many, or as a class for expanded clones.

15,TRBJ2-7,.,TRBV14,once,TGTGCCAGCAGTCTCAAGACATGGGGTAGGACGGAGCAGTACTTC,CASSLKTWGRTEQYF
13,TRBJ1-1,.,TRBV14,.,TGTGCCAGCAGCCAAGAGGGTCGGAGGGAGGCTTTCTTT,CASSQEGRREAFF
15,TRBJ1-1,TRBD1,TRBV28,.,TGTGCCAGCAGTCCTATGGGACAGCTAAACACTGAAGCTTTCTTT,CASSPMGQLNTEAFF
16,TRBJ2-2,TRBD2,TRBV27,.,TGTGCCAGCACTGTAGCGGGAGCCCCCCTTGGCGGGGAGCTGTTTTTT,CASTVAGAPLGGELFF
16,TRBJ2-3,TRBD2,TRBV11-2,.,TGTGCCAGCAGCGCCGGACTAGCGGGGAACACAGATACGCAGTATTTT,CASSAGLAGNTDTQYF
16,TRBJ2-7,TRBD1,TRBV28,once,TGTGCCAGCAGTTTACTTCCGCGGACAGGGGACTACGAGCAGTACTTC,CASSLLPRTGDYEQYF
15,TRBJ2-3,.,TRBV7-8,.,TGTGCCACCTCGACTAGCACATGGGGGCCAGATACGCAGTATTTT,CATSTSTWGPDTQYF
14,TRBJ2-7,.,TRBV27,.,TGTGCCAGCAGTTTACTAATCGGGAGCCACGAGCAGTACTTC,CASSLLIGSHEQYF
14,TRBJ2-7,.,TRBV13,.,TGTGCCAGCAGCTCTATAGTCGTCTCCTACGAGCAGTACTTC,CASSSIVVSYEQYF
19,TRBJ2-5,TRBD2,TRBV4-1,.,TGCGCCAGCAGCCAAGATCCCCCCCTAACTAGCGGGAGTCGGAAGACCCAGTACTTC,CASSQDPPLTSGSRKTQYF
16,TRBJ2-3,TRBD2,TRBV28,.,TGTGCCAGCAGCGCCACTAGCGGGAGGTCATGGGATACGCAGTATTTT,CASSATSGRSWDTQYF
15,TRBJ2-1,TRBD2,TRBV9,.,TGTGCCAGCAGCTCCGGGGGGGAGCACTACAATGAGCAGTTCTTC,CASSSGGEHYNEQFF
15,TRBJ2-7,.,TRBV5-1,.,TGCGCCAGCAGCTTGGTGCCTGGGGGTTCCTACGAGCAGTACTTC,CASSLVPGGSYEQYF
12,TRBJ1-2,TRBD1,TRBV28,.,TGTGCCAGCACCTGGACAGGCTATGGCTACACCTTC,CASTWTGYGYTF
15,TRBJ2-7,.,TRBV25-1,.,TGTGCCAGCAGTAAGGACAGTGCGTTTTTTCGGGAGCAGTACTTC,CASSKDSAFFREQYF
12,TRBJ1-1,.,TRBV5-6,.,TGTGCCAGCAGCCGCGATGGGGCTGAAGCTTTCTTT,CASSRDGAEAFF
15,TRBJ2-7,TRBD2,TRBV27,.,TGTGCCAGCAGGACCGGGACTAGCGGTTATTACGAGCAGTACTTC,CASRTGTSGYYEQYF
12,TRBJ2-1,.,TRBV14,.,TGTGCCAGCAGCCCGGGTTTTAATGAGCAGTTCTTC,CASSPGFNEQFF
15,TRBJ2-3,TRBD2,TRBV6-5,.,TGTGCCAGCACCGAGGGACTAGCGGGTGCAGATACGCAGTATTTT,CASTEGLAGADTQYF
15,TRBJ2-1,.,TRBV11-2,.,TGTGCCAGCAGCTTAGAGGAGACAATCGCCGATGAGCAGTTCTTC,CASSLEETIADEQFF
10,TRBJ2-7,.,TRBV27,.,TGTGCCAGCGGGTTCTCCGAGCAGTACTTC,CASGFSEQYF
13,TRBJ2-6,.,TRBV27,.,TGTGCCAGCATTGGATCTGGGGCCAACGTCCTGACTTTC,CASIGSGANVLTF
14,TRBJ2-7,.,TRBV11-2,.,TGTGCCAGCAGCCCGAGCGGTTCCTCCTACGAGCAGTACTTC,CASSPSGSSYEQYF
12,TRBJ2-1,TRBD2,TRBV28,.,TGTGCCAGCAGCTCCCCCGGGGGGGAGCAGTTCTTC,CASSSPGGEQFF
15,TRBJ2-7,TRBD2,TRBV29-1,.,TGCAGCGTTGAAGATCCTAGCGGCAGCTCCTACGAGCAGTACTTC,CSVEDPSGSSYEQYF
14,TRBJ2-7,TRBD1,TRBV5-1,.,TGCGCCAGCAGCGTGACAGGGGCGTCCTACGAGCAGTACTTC,CASSVTGASYEQYF
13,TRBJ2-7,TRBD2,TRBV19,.,TGTGCCAGTAGTGCCGGCGGGAGTTACGAGCAGTACTTC,CASSAGGSYEQYF
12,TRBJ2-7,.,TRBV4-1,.,TGCGCCAGCAGCCAAGATCCAGGCGAGCAGTACTTC,CASSQDPGEQYF
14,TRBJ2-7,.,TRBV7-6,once,TGTGCCAGCAGCTTAGCCGGGACCTCCTACGAGCAGTACTTC,CASSLAGTSYEQYF
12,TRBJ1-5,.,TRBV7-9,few,TGTGCCAGCAGCCCAGGGTACCAGCCCCAGCATTTT,CASSPGYQPQHF
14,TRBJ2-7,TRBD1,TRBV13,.,TGTGCCAGCAGCTTAAACAGGGGTGGGGTCGAGCAGTACTTC,CASSLNRGGVEQYF
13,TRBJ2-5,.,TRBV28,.,TGTGCCAGCAGTTTATCTACAGCCGAGACCCAGTACTTC,CASSLSTAETQYF
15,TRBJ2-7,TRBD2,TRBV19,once,TGTGCCAGTAGTAGACTAGCGGGAGGTACCTACGAGCAGTACTTC,CASSRLAGGTYEQYF
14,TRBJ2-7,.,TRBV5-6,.,TGTGCCAGCAGCCCACAGGGGGGGTTGGTCGAGCAGTACTTC,CASSPQGGLVEQYF
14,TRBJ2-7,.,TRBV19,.,TGTGCCAGTAGTAACCCGGGGAGCTCCTACGAGCAGTACTTC,CASSNPGSSYEQYF
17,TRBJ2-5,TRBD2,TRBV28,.,TGTGCCAGCAGTTCCGTCTCGAGCGGGAGGGCCCAAGAGACCCAGTACTTC,CASSSVSSGRAQETQYF
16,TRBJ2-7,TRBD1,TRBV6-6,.,TGTGCCAGCAGTAACCCGGACAGGTCGTTAGGGTTCGAGCAGTACTTC,CASSNPDRSLGFEQYF
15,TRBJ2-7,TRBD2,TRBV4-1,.,TGCGCCAGCAGCCGAGGGACTAGCGGATACCACGAGCAGTACTTC,CASSRGTSGYHEQYF
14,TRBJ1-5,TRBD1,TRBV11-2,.,TGTGCCAGCAGCCAGGGGGACAGTTATCAGCCCCAGCATTTT,CASSQGDSYQPQHF
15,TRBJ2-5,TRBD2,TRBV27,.,TGTGCCAGCAGTTTGGGGACTAGCGGCCAAGAGACCCAGTACTTC,CASSLGTSGQETQYF
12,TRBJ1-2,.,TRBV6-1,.,TGTGCCAGCAGTTCAGGAAACTATGGCTACACCTTC,CASSSGNYGYTF
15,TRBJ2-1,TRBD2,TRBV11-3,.,TGTGCCAGCAGCAATACCGGGACTACCGACAATGAGCAGTTCTTC,CASSNTGTTDNEQFF
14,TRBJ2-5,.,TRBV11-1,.,TGTGCCAGCAGCTTTGAGGACGGAGAAGAGACCCAGTACTTC,CASSFEDGEETQYF
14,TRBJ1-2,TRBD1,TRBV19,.,TGTGCCAGTAGTAGCTGGACAGGGCAAGTTGGCTACACCTTC,CASSSWTGQVGYTF
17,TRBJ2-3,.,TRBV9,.,TGTGCCAGCAGCGTAGAGGGGACTCCGGCCGGCACAGATACGCAGTATTTT,CASSVEGTPAGTDTQYF
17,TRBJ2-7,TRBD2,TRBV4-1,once,TGCGCCAGCAGCCAAGGGGTACTAGCGGGAGAAGCCTACGAGCAGTACTTC,CASSQGVLAGEAYEQYF
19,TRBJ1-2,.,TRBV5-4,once,TGTGCCAGCAGCATTGGAGGGGGTCCCCTCTCCCTAGCTAACTATGGCTACACCTTC,CASSIGGGPLSLANYGYTF
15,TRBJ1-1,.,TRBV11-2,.,TGTGCCAGCAGCTTACCGGGCCCCAGGAGCACTGAAGCTTTCTTT,CASSLPGPRSTEAFF
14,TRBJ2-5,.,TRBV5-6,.,TGTGCCAGCAGTCTTGACATCAACCAAGAGACCCAGTACTTC,CASSLDINQETQYF
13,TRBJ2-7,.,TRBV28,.,TGTGCCAGCAGTTTAGTTGCGGGGCGAGAGCAGTACTTC,CASSLVAGREQYF
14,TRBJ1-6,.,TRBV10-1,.,TGCGCCAGCAGTGAGAAGTCGGTGAATTCACCCCTCCACTTT,CASSEKSVNSPLHF
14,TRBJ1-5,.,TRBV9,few,TGTGCCAGCAGCGTAGGCGGTGGGGGACAGCCCCAGCATTTT,CASSVGGGGQPQHF
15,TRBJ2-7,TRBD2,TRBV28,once,TGTGCCAGCAGTTTATTAACTAGCGGACCCTACGAGCAGTACTTC,CASSLLTSGPYEQYF